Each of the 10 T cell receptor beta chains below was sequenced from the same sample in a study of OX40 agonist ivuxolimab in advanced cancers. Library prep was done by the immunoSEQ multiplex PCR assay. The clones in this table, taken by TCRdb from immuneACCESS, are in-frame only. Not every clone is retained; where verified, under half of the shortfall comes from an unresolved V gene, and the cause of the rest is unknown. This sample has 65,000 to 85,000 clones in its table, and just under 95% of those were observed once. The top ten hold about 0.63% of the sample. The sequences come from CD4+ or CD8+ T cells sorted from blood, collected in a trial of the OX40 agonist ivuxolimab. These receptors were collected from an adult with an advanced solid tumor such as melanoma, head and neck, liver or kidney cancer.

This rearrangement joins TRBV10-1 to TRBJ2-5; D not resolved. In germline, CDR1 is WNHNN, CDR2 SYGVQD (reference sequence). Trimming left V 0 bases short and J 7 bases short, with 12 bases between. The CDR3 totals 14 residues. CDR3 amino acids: CASSESGRRGTQYF. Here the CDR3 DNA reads TGCGCCAGCAGTGAGTCCGGCCGAAGAGGGACCCAGTACTTC.

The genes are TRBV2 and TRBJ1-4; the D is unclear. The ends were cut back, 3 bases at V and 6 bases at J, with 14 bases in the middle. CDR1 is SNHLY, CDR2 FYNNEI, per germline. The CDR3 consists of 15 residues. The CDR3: CASSDLLGGDEKLFF. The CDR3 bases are TGTGCCAGCAGTGACCTCTTGGGCGGGGATGAAAAACTGTTTTTT. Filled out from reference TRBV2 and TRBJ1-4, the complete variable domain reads EPEVTQTPSHQVTQMGQEVILRCVPISNHLYFYWYRQILGQKVEFLVSFYNNEISEKSEIFDDQFSVERPDGSNFTLKIRSTKLEDSAMYFCASSDLLGGDEKLFFGSGTQLSVL.

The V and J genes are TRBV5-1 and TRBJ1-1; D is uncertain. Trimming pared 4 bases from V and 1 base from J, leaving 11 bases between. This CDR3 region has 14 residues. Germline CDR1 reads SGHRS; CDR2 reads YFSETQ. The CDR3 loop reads CASSPSNGNTEAFF. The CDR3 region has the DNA TGCGCCAGCAGCCCCTCAAATGGGAACACTGAAGCTTTCTTT.

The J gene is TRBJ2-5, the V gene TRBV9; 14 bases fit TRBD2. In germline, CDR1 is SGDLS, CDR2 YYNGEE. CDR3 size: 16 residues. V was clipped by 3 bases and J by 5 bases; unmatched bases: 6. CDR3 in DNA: TGTGCCAGCAGCGCGGGACTAGCGGGAGAGTATGAGACCCAGTACTTC. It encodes CASSAGLAGEYETQYF.

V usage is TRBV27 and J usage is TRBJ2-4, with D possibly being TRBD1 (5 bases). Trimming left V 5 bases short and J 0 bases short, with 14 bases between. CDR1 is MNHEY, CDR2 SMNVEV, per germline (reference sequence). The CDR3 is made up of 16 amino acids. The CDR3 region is CASSTRQILAKNIQYF. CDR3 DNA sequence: TGTGCCAGCAGTACCAGACAGATTCTAGCCAAAAACATTCAGTACTTC.

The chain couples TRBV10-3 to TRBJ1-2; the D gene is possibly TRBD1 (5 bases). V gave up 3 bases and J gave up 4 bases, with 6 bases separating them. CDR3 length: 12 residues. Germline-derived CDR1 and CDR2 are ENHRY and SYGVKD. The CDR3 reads CAISDRVYGYTF. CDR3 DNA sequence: TGTGCCATCAGTGACAGGGTCTATGGCTACACCTTC.

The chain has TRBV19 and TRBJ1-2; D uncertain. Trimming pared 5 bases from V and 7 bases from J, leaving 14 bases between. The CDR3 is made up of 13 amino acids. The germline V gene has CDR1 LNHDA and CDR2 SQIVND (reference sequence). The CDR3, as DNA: TGTGCCAGTAGTGCGACCGCAACCATTGGCTACACCTTC. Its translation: CASSATATIGYTF.

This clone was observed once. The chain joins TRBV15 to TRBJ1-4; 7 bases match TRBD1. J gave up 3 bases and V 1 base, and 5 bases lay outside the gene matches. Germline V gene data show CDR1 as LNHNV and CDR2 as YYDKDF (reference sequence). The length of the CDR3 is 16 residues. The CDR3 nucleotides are TGTGCCACCAGCAGAGGGCAGGGGGGCGCTAATGAAAAACTGTTTTTT. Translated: CATSRGQGGANEKLFF.

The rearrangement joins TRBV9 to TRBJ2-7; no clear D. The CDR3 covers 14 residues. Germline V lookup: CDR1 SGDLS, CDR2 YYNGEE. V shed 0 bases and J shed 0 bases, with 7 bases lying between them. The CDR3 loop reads CASSVAVSSYEQYF. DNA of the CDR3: TGTGCCAGCAGCGTAGCGGTGAGCTCCTACGAGCAGTACTTC.

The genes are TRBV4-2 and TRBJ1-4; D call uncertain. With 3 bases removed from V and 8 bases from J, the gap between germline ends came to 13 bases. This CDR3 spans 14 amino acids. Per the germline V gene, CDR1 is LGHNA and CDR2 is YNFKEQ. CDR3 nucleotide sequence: TGTGCCAGCAGCCAGGCCCTAGGTGGGGAAAAACTGTTTTTT. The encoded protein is CASSQALGGEKLFF.